Presented here are 8 T cell receptor beta chains from one specimen sequenced in a study of T-cell reconstitution after alpha-beta-depleted transplantation in children. TCRbeta library preparation incorporated unique molecular identifiers. In TCRdb, the PCR reads were re-called with MiXCR into one record per CDR3 protein. The table includes approximately 500,000 distinct CDR3 sequences, roughly 10% detected once. Sample: PBMCs, taken before TCRalphabeta/CD19-depleted stem cell transplant. Source of these receptors: a child aged 2 to 15 with inherited bone marrow failure, due to receive a stem cell transplant.

This clonotype was recorded at least ten times. The chain links TRBV7-2 to TRBJ2-1; no reliable D call. CDR1 is SGHTA and CDR2 is FQGNSA in the germline V gene. The ends were cut back, 4 bases at V and 10 bases at J, with 14 bases in the middle. The CDR3 covers 13 residues. In DNA form, the CDR3 reads TGTGCCAGCAGCTCCGGACGTAATAGAGAGCAGTTCTTC. Its protein product is CASSSGRNREQFF. Full variable domain (remainder filled in from reference TRBV7-2 and TRBJ2-1): GAGVSQSPSNKVTEKGKDVELRCDPISGHTALYWYRQSLGQGLEFLIYFQGNSAPDKSGLPSDRFSAERTGGSVSTLTIQRTQQEDSAVYLCASSSGRNREQFFGPGTRLTVL.

This clonotype was observed many times. V usage is TRBV5-1 and J usage is TRBJ2-7, with 13 nucleotides matching TRBD2. With 0 bases clipped from V and 7 bases from J, the junction kept 7 bases outside the gene matches. Per the germline V gene, CDR1 is SGHRS and CDR2 is YFSETQ. The CDR3 spans 16 residues. CDR3 sequence reads: CASSLAGLAGDEEQYF. In nucleotides, the CDR3 is TGCGCCAGCAGCTTGGCCGGACTAGCGGGGGATGAGGAGCAGTACTTC.

This clonotype was counted at least ten times. The V gene is TRBV4-3, the J gene TRBJ1-5; D gene ambiguous. This CDR3 has 17 amino acids. The V gene's germline CDR1 is LGHNA and CDR2 YSLEER. The V and J ends lost 0 bases and 3 bases respectively, with 15 bases between them. The CDR3 protein is CASSQDYQAPINQPQHF. The CDR3 DNA reads TGCGCCAGCAGCCAAGATTACCAGGCTCCCATCAATCAGCCCCAGCATTTT.

This clonotype was observed many times. The V call is TRBV5-5, the J call TRBJ2-1; the D is unclear. The CDR3 consists of 14 residues. The germline V gene encodes CDR1 SGHKS and CDR2 YYEKEE (reference sequence). V lost 0 bases, J lost 5 bases, and 9 bases lay in between. CDR3 sequence (DNA): TGTGCCAGCAGCTTGGTCCCAGTTAACAATGAGCAGTTCTTC. This translates into CASSLVPVNNEQFF.

This clonotype was seen ten or more times. The V gene is TRBV24-1, the J gene TRBJ2-5; 10 bases fit TRBD1. The germline V gene has CDR1 KGHDR and CDR2 SFDVKD. There are 14 residues in the CDR3. V dropped 4 bases and J dropped 6; count of bases not matched to a gene: 4. CDR3 in amino acids: CATSDRDRGKTQYF. The CDR3 nucleotides read TGTGCCACCAGTGACCGGGACAGGGGCAAGACCCAGTACTTC.

This clonotype was observed many times. The chain couples TRBV27 to TRBJ2-2, with 7 bases identical to TRBD2. CDR1 MNHEY and CDR2 SMNVEV come from the germline V gene (reference sequence). V lost 8 bases, J lost 0 bases, and 9 bases stayed unmatched. The length of the CDR3 is 16 residues. Here the CDR3 DNA reads TGTGCCAGCGGGAGGGTTCTAGCGGCGAACACCGGGGAGCTGTTTTTT. Protein sequence: CASGRVLAANTGELFF.

This clonotype has a count of ten or more. The chain has TRBV7-9 and TRBJ1-2; D is perhaps TRBD1 (5 bases). Trimming took off 8 bases at V and 5 bases at J, with 12 bases between the two ends. The CDR3 loop spans 12 amino acids. Germline V lookup: CDR1 SEHNR, CDR2 FQNEAQ (reference sequence). CDR3 coding DNA: TGTGCCAGCCGGGGCTGGGATTATGGCTACACCTTC. The encoded protein is CASRGWDYGYTF.

A few counts support this clonotype. The rearrangement links TRBV27 to TRBJ2-7, with D perhaps TRBD2 (6 bases). The CDR3 covers 16 residues. The germline CDR1 and CDR2 sequences are MNHEY and SMNVEV (reference sequence). V lost 5 bases and J lost 2, with 19 bases in between. The CDR3 region is CASSPPGGRIPYEQYF. The CDR3 DNA sequence: TGTGCCAGCAGTCCCCCTGGAGGGAGAATTCCCTACGAGCAGTACTTC.